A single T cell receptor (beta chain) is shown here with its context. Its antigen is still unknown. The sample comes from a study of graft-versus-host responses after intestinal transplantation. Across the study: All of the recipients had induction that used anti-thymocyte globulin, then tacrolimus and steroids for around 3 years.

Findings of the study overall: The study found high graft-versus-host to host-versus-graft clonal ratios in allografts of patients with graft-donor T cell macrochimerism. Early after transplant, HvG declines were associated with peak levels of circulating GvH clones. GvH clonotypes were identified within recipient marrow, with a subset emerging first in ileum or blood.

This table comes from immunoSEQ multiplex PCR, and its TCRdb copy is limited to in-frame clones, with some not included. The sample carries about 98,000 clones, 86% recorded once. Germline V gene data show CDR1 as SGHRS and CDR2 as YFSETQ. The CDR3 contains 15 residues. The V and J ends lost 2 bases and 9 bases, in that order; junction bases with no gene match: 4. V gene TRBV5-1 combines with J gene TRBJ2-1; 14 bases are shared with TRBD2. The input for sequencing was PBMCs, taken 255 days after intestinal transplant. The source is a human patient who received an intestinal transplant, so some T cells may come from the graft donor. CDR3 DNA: TGCGCCAGCAGCTTCCGACTAGCGGGGGGGCTTGAGCAGTTCTTC. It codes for CASSFRLAGGLEQFF.